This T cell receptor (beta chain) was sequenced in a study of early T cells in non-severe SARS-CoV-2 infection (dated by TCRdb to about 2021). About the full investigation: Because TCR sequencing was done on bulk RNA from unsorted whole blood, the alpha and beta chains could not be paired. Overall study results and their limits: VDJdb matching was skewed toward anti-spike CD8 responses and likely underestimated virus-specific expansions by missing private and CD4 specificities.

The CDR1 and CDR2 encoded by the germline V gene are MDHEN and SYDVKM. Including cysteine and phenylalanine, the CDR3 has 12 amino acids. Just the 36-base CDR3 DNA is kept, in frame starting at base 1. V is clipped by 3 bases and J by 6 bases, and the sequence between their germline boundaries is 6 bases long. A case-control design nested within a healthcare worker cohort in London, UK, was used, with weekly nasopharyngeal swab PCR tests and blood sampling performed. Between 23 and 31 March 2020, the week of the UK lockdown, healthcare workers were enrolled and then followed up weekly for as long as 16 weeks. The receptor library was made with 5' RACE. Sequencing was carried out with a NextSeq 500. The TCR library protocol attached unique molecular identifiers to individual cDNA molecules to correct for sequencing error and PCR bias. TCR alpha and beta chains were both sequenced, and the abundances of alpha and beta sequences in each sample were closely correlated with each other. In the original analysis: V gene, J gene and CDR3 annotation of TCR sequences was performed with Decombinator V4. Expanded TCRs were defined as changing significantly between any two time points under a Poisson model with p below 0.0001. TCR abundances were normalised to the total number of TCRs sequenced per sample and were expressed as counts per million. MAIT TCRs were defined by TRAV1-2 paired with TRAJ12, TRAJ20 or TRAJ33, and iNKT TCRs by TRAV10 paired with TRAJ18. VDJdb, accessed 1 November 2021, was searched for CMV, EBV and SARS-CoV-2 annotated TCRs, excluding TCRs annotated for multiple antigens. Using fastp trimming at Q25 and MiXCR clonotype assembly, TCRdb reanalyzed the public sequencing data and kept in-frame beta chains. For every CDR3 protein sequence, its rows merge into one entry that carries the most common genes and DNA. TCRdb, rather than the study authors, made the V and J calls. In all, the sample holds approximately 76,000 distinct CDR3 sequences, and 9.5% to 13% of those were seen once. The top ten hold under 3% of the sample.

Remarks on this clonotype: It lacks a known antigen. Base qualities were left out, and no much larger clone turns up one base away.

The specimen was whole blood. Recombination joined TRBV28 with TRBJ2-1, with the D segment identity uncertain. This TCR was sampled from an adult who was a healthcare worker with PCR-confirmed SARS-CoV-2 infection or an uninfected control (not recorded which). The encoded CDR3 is CASSLLSNEQFF. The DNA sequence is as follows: TGTGCCAGCAGTTTGTTGTCCAATGAGCAGTTCTTC.